The 29 T cell receptor beta chains presented below share a single source sample, sequenced in a study of glioma-infiltrating T cells (dated by TCRdb to between 2015 and 2016). The instrument was an Illumina MiSeq. TCR alpha and beta CDR3 regions were amplified with the iRepertoire nested amplicon-rescue multiplex PCR (arm-PCR) platform from RNA. TCRdb reran the public reads through fastp at Q25 and MiXCR, keeping productive beta chains. Rows are combined by CDR3 protein, so each entry shows the most common genes and DNA. The sample contains around 190,000 distinct CDR3 sequences, around 40% of them found a single time. The ten largest clones capture 4% to 6.5% of the sample. Sequencing was carried out using glioma tissue, nonneoplastic brain tissue, or PBMCs (not recorded which). The receptors were gathered from a human donor with low-grade glioma or glioblastoma, undergoing nonglioma brain surgery, or in good health (not recorded which).

Of note for this clonotype: Mismatch with germline at one junction end may stem from a read error. The chain couples TRBV28 to TRBJ2-1, with D unclear. CDR3 length equals 14 residues. Per the germline V gene, CDR1 is MDHEN and CDR2 is SYDVKM. This chain's CDR3 is CSSSLVGSYNEQFF. The DNA of the CDR3 is TGTTCCAGCAGTTTAGTGGGATCCTACAATGAGCAGTTCTTC.

This clonotype was seen repeatedly, ten times or more. The V call is TRBV7-9, the J call TRBJ1-2, with D uncertain. CDR3 size: 15 residues. Germline V gene data show CDR1 as SEHNR and CDR2 as FQNEAQ (reference sequence). V lost 5 bases and J 2 bases, leaving 15 bases between the germline ends. Here the CDR3 reads CASSTVGWHNYGYTF. As DNA, the CDR3 is TGTGCCAGCAGCACAGTGGGGTGGCACAACTATGGCTACACCTTC.

Only a few counts were recorded for this clonotype. J is TRBJ2-7 and V is TRBV6-1; 7 bases are a match to TRBD1. In germline, CDR1 is MNHNS, CDR2 SASEGT. J gave up 5 bases and V 9 bases, and 16 bases lay outside the gene matches. The CDR3 length is 15 residues. The CDR3 DNA reads TGTGCCAGTGGGCGGATCGACAGGGTCGGAAACGAGCAGTACTTC. Translating gives CASGRIDRVGNEQYF.

This clonotype occurred many times. V and J are TRBV7-2 and TRBJ1-1; 10 nucleotides match TRBD1. CDR1 and CDR2 (germline): SGHTA, FQGNSA. V was pared by 5 bases and J by 4 bases, with 10 bases of the junction left unmatched. The CDR3 spans 16 residues. CDR3 loop: CASSIEGTGVGTEAFF. CDR3 DNA: TGTGCCAGCAGCATAGAAGGGACAGGGGTTGGCACTGAAGCTTTCTTT.

This clonotype appeared many times. The chain employs TRBV7-8 and TRBJ1-5; D is ambiguous. Trimming removed 6 bases at V and 3 bases at J, with 12 bases between. In germline, CDR1 is SGHVS, CDR2 FQNEAQ. The CDR3 covers 14 residues. DNA for the CDR3: TGTGCCAGCAGTTTTCGGGCGAACAATCAGCCCCAGCATTTT. This sequence encodes CASSFRANNQPQHF. Looking up the rest from reference TRBV7-8 and TRBJ1-5 gives the full variable domain: GAGVSQSPRYKVAKRGQDVALRCDPISGHVSLFWYQQALGQGPEFLTYFQNEAQLDKSGLPSDRFFAERPEGSVSTLKIQRTQQEDSAVYLCASSFRANNQPQHFGDGTRLSIL.

This clonotype was seen a few times. This sequence joins TRBV2 and TRBJ2-1; D is ambiguous. The CDR3 has 14 residues. In germline, CDR1 is SNHLY, CDR2 FYNNEI. V lost 0 bases and J 9 bases, leaving 12 bases between the germline ends. CDR3 nucleotide sequence: TGTGCCAGCAGTGAAGCGGAAGCAGTTTTTGAGCAGTTCTTC. Protein sequence: CASSEAEAVFEQFF.

In regard to this clonotype: A much larger clone is a single base away; this may be a read error. The chain has TRBV20-1 and TRBJ2-1; a possible D gene is TRBD1 (5 bases). The CDR3 contains 16 residues. The V end was cut by 6 bases, the J end by 3 bases, with 21 bases between. Germline assignment: CDR1 DFQATT and CDR2 SNEGSKA (reference sequence). The CDR3 loop is CSAPMTDESYYNEQFF. Here the CDR3 DNA reads TGCAGTGCCCCGATGACAGATGAGTCATACTACAATGAGCAGTTCTTC.

This clonotype was seen ten or more times. The genes are TRBV2 and TRBJ1-2; perhaps TRBD1 as D (5 bases). Germline V gene sequence: CDR1 SNHLY, CDR2 FYNNEI. Trimming shortened V by 5 bases and J by 4 bases, and 11 bases separated the two germline ends. This CDR3 has 13 amino acids. This CDR3 is CASSIGQGYGYTF. The CDR3 DNA follows: TGTGCCAGCAGTATAGGCCAGGGCTATGGCTACACCTTC.

The table lists this clonotype with many counts. The V call is TRBV27, the J call TRBJ2-7; D could derive from TRBD1 or TRBD2 (7 bases each). The V end lost 6 bases, the J end lost 6 bases, and 15 bases lay between the germline ends. This CDR3 contains 13 residues. Germline V gene sequence: CDR1 MNHEY, CDR2 SMNVEV (reference sequence). The chain's CDR3 is CASRGTAGSEQYF. Written as DNA, the CDR3 is TGTGCCAGCAGGGGGACAGCGGGGAGCGAGCAGTACTTC.

Concerning this clonotype itself: This may arise from a read error, as a much more abundant clone is one base away. V is TRBV29-1 and J is TRBJ2-7; D gene uncertain. Germline CDR1 and CDR2: SQVTM and ANQGSEA. V dropped 4 bases and J dropped 3 bases, with 7 bases sitting between them. The CDR3 has 11 amino acids. CDR3 DNA: TGCAGCGTTGGGAAAGTCTACGAGCAGTACTTC. As protein: CSVGKVYEQYF.

The genes are TRBV6-1 and TRBJ1-2; D is undetermined. CDR1 MNHNS and CDR2 SASEGT come from the germline V gene. The CDR3 covers 12 residues. The ends were cut back, 10 bases at V and 4 bases at J, with 13 bases in the middle. CDR3: CAIRGHIYGYTF. CDR3 sequence (DNA): TGTGCCATCAGAGGGCATATCTATGGCTACACCTTC.

This clonotype has ten or more counts. This chain links TRBV28 with TRBJ2-2; 11 positions agree with TRBD1. Germline loops: CDR1 MDHEN, CDR2 SYDVKM. The CDR3 totals 16 residues. With 5 bases clipped from V and 8 bases from J, the junction kept 10 bases outside the gene matches. CDR3 amino acids: CASSASGTGGFGELFF. CDR3 bases: TGTGCCAGCAGTGCATCCGGGACAGGGGGATTTGGGGAGCTGTTTTTT.

The chain couples TRBV20-1 to TRBJ1-3; tentative D call: TRBD1 (5 bases). Germline CDR1 DFQATT, CDR2 SNEGSKA (reference sequence). The CDR3 is 22 residues long. The V end was cut by 5 bases, the J end by 0 bases, with 35 bases between. DNA for the CDR3: TGCAGTGCTCCACATCGGACTAGCGGAAAAGGGGCAGATAGGGGCTCTGGAAACACCATATATTTT. The encoded protein is CSAPHRTSGKGADRGSGNTIYF.

This clonotype was found many times. V gene TRBV7-8 combines with J gene TRBJ2-1; no clear D. From germline, CDR1 is SGHVS and CDR2 FQNEAQ. V shed 5 bases and J shed 3 bases, with 11 bases lying between them. This CDR3 comprises 14 residues. CDR3 bases: TGTGCCAGCAGCCCCCGCTTTCGCTACAATGAGCAGTTCTTC. Translated, it gives CASSPRFRYNEQFF.

In this sample, this clonotype turned up a few times. The chain links TRBV12-3 or TRBV12-4 to TRBJ2-5; 8 bases match TRBD1. CDR3 size: 13 residues. The V and J ends lost 6 bases and 4 bases, in that order; junction bases with no gene match: 4. The CDR3 reads CASRDRVGETQYF. The CDR3 region has the DNA TGTGCCAGCAGGGACAGGGTTGGAGAGACCCAGTACTTC.

A remark on this clonotype: At one end the junction does not follow the germline gene, possibly because of a read error. This chain links TRBV6-1 with TRBJ1-2, with D unresolved. CDR3 length: 16 amino acids. Germline-derived CDR1 and CDR2 are MNHNS and SASEGT. The CDR3 DNA is TGTGCCAGCAGTCGTCGGTCCGGGAGAACAAACTATGGCTACACATTC. Translation: CASSRRSGRTNYGYTF.

This clonotype was observed once. V usage is TRBV2 and J usage is TRBJ2-7; D not resolved. The CDR3 covers 13 residues. The V end lost 5 bases, the J end lost 3 bases, and 11 bases lay between the germline ends. Germline lookup yields CDR1 SNHLY and CDR2 FYNNEI. This chain's CDR3 is CASSHRNRYEQYF. CDR3 coding DNA: TGTGCCAGCAGTCACCGGAACCGCTACGAGCAGTACTTC.

Worth noting for this clonotype: A much larger clone is a single base away; this may be a read error. V is TRBV2 and J is TRBJ1-2, with D perhaps matching TRBD1 (5 bases). V lost 4 bases to trimming and J lost 10 bases, with 16 bases between them. This CDR3 contains 13 residues. In germline, CDR1 is SNHLY, CDR2 FYNNEI. The CDR3 protein is CASSVRREKVYTF. CDR3 nucleotide sequence: TGTGCCAGCAGTGTACGCAGGGAAAAAGTCTACACCTTC.

This clonotype came up many times. The rearrangement links TRBV20-1 to TRBJ2-7; D is perhaps TRBD1 or TRBD2 (5 bases each). V was shortened by 6 bases and J by 4 bases, with 13 bases between the two germline ends. Germline V gives CDR1 DFQATT, CDR2 SNEGSKA (reference sequence). The CDR3 is made up of 12 amino acids. The CDR3 coding sequence is TGCAGTGCGCGACTAACAGGATACGAGCAGTACTTC. It translates to CSARLTGYEQYF.

The rearrangement uses TRBV28 and TRBJ2-1; D unclear. Germline lookup yields CDR1 MDHEN and CDR2 SYDVKM. The V and J ends lost 3 bases and 6 bases respectively, with 12 bases between them. This CDR3 has 14 amino acids. This CDR3 reads CASSLFGAPNEQFF. The CDR3 coding sequence is TGTGCCAGCAGTTTGTTTGGAGCCCCCAATGAGCAGTTCTTC.

A word on this clonotype: It may be a read error: a sequence one base away is much more abundant. The chain uses TRBV18 and TRBJ2-7; no reliable D call. The CDR3 contains 13 residues. Germline V lookup: CDR1 KGHSH, CDR2 LQKENI. CDR3 DNA sequence: TGTGCCAGCCCACCAGGCCGGCTAAAGGAGCAGTACTTC. As protein: CASPPGRLKEQYF.

This clonotype was seen at least ten times. The chain joins TRBV28 to TRBJ2-1, with 9 bases that match TRBD2. J gave up 4 bases and V 0 bases, and 1 base lay outside the gene matches. The CDR3 totals 15 residues. CDR1 is MDHEN, CDR2 SYDVKM, per germline. The CDR3 loop reads CASSLWTSGYNEQFF. DNA of the CDR3: TGTGCCAGCAGTTTATGGACTAGCGGTTACAATGAGCAGTTCTTC.

Concerning this clonotype: A much larger clone sits a single nucleotide away, making a read error possible. The chain combines TRBV28 with TRBJ2-3; D call uncertain. CDR1 is MDHEN and CDR2 is SYDVKM in the germline V gene. CDR3 length: 12 amino acids. In DNA, the CDR3 is TGTGACAGTCGGAAGATTACAGATACGCAGTATTTT. Translated, it gives CDSRKITDTQYF.

This clonotype occurred a few times. The rearrangement joins TRBV29-1 to TRBJ1-1, with 7 bases that match TRBD1. CDR3 length: 11 amino acids. V trimming: 3 bases; J trimming: 8 bases; junction bases outside the gene matches: 3. The germline gives CDR1 SQVTM, CDR2 ANQGSEA. As DNA, the CDR3 is TGCAGCGTTGATGGGGACAGCGAAGCTTTCTTT. It codes for CSVDGDSEAFF.

The V gene is TRBV19, the J gene TRBJ2-3, with D perhaps matching TRBD1 (6 bases). The CDR3 is 16 amino acids. With 7 bases removed from V and 2 bases from J, the gap between germline ends came to 19 bases. Germline V gene data show CDR1 as LNHDA and CDR2 as SQIVND (reference sequence). The CDR3 DNA reads as TGTGCCAGTACCACCACAGGGAACGGTATCACAGATACGCAGTATTTT. Its translation is CASTTTGNGITDTQYF.

The chain uses TRBV2 and TRBJ1-5; D gene ambiguous. Trimming took 3 bases from V and 6 from J, leaving 15 bases between them. The CDR3 contains 15 residues. CDR1 and CDR2 from the germline V gene are SNHLY and FYNNEI. CDR3 sequence reads: CASSEAPRISQPQHF. The CDR3 DNA is TGTGCCAGCAGTGAGGCCCCCAGGATTAGTCAGCCCCAGCATTTT.

There are a few counts of this clonotype. This chain links TRBV11-2 with TRBJ2-1; D unresolved. The V gene's germline CDR1 is SGHAT and CDR2 FQNNGV. V was cut by 2 bases and J by 1 base, with 15 bases left in between. The CDR3 has 17 amino acids. CDR3 in DNA: TGTGCCAGCAGCTTATTCCGGCAGGAGTGGTCCTACAATGAGCAGTTCTTC. Protein: CASSLFRQEWSYNEQFF. Using reference TRBV11-2 and TRBJ2-1 for the parts outside the CDR3, the full variable domain is EAGVAQSPRYKIIEKRQSVAFWCNPISGHATLYWYQQILGQGPKLLIQFQNNGVVDDSQLPKDRFSAERLKGVDSTLKIQPAKLEDSAVYLCASSLFRQEWSYNEQFFGPGTRLTVL.

To note about this clonotype: This clone may be a read error of a much larger clone one base away. This chain uses TRBV27 with TRBJ2-7, with 13 bases fitting TRBD2. The CDR3 spans 16 residues. V shed 0 bases, J shed 6 bases, and the junction held 5 bases outside the gene matches. Germline V gene data show CDR1 as MNHEY and CDR2 as SMNVEV (reference sequence). This chain's CDR3 is CASSLSGTSGACEQYF. The CDR3 bases are TGTGCCAGCAGTTTATCTGGGACTAGCGGGGCCTGCGAGCAGTACTTC.

This clonotype was recorded many times. The V call is TRBV12-3 or TRBV12-4, the J call TRBJ1-5; unclear D gene. The CDR3 extends over 12 amino acids. V lost 3 bases and J lost 6, with 6 bases in between. The CDR3 here is CASSFGGQPQHF. DNA for the CDR3: TGTGCCAGCAGTTTCGGAGGTCAGCCCCAGCATTTT.